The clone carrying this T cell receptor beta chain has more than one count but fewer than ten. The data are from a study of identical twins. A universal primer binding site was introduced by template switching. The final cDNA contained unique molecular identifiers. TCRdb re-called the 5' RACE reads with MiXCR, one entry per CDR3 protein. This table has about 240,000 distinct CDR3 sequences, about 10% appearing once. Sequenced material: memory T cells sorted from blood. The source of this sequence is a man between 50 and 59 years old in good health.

The CDR3 region is CSARDGWGLKKDNSPLHF. The DNA for the CDR3 is TGCAGTGCTAGAGATGGGTGGGGACTTAAAAAGGATAATTCACCCCTCCACTTT. The chain is built from TRBV20-1 and TRBJ1-6; perhaps TRBD1 as D (5 bases). The CDR3 contains 18 residues. CDR1 is DFQATT and CDR2 is SNEGSKA in the germline V gene (reference sequence). V shed 0 bases and J shed 5 bases, with 20 bases lying between them.